This T cell receptor (beta chain) was documented in a study of human T cells and chemical hapten exposure. Study-level information: During the roughly 25-week study period, patients had diphenylcyclopropenone applied to the scalp every week.

This clonotype occurred many times. Antigen: not known. Broader study findings: Significantly greater numbers of large CDR3 similarity clusters came from expanded TCRs than from controls.

This CDR3 contains 14 residues. Germline V gives CDR1 SGHAT, CDR2 FQNNGV. Trimming shortened V by 5 bases and J by 0 bases, and 10 bases separated the two germline ends. TCRdb called the RACE reads again in MiXCR, with one record for every CDR3 protein. The sample lists fewer than 300,000 distinct CDR3 sequences, almost 8% occurring once. Time point reported: pre-sensitization, week 0. The treatment denotes: therapeutic diphenylcyclopropenone sensitization with weekly scalp DPC. This material consisted of whole blood, taken in connection with sensitization to the hapten diphenylcyclopropenone (DPC). The genes are TRBV11-2 and TRBJ2-5; TRBD1 is a possible D gene (6 bases). This sequence was found in a man aged 18-30 years with alopecia areata. Some clones in this sample may be carry-over from other donors' samples. DNA for the CDR3: TGTGCCAGCAGCCCAGGGGTTAACCAAGAGACCCAGTACTTC. Encoded protein: CASSPGVNQETQYF.